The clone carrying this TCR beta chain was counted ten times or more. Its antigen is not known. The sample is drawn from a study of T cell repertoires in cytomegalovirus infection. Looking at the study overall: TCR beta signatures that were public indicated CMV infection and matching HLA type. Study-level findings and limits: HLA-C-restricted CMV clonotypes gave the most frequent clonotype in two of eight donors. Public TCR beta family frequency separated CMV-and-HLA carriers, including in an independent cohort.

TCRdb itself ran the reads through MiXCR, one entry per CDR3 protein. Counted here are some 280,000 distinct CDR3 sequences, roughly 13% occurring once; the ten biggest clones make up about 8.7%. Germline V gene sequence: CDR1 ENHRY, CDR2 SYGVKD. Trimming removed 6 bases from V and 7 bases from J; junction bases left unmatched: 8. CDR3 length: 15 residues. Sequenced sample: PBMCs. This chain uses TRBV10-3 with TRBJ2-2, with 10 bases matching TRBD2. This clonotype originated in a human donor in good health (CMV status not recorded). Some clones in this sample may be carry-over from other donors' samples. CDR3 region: CAISEREGSFGELFF. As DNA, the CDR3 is TGTGCCATCAGCGAGCGGGAGGGCAGCTTCGGGGAGCTGTTTTTT.